Each of the 17 T cell receptor beta chains below was sequenced from the same sample in a study of T cell responses to AZD1222 COVID-19 vaccine. The protocol was immunoSEQ multiplex PCR, while the TCRdb copy is restricted to in-frame clones and leaves out a portion. This table holds 180,000 or so clones, around 90% found once. Here the sequenced sample was peripheral blood, taken on day 0 of AZD1222 vaccination. The receptors shown here come from an adult in good health.

This chain connects TRBV5-1 to TRBJ2-1; maybe TRBD2 (5 bases). The CDR3 loop spans 19 amino acids. The V end was cut by 4 bases, the J end by 4 bases, with 27 bases between. Germline loops: CDR1 SGHRS, CDR2 YFSETQ. The CDR3 spells CASSGGLGHTISPYNEQFF. CDR3 sequence (DNA): TGCGCCAGCAGCGGCGGGCTCGGGCATACAATTAGTCCGTACAATGAGCAGTTCTTC.

The chain carries TRBV19 and TRBJ1-5, with D unclear. Germline assignment: CDR1 LNHDA and CDR2 SQIVND (reference sequence). V gave up 4 bases and J gave up 0 bases, with 10 bases separating them. CDR3 length equals 15 residues. The CDR3 DNA reads as TGTGCCAGTAGTACCGACCAGGTTAGCAATCAGCCCCAGCATTTT. Translation: CASSTDQVSNQPQHF.

This chain uses TRBV6-5 with TRBJ2-7, with 8 nucleotides matching TRBD1. This CDR3 has 15 residues. The germline gives CDR1 MNHEY, CDR2 SVGAGI. J gave up 0 bases and V 5 bases, and 6 bases lay outside the gene matches. CDR3 sequence (DNA): TGTGCCAGCAGTCTACGGACAGGGCCCTCCTACGAGCAGTACTTC. It specifies CASSLRTGPSYEQYF.

The chain employs TRBV5-1 and TRBJ1-6, with a tentative D call TRBD1 (6 bases). The CDR3 extends over 15 amino acids. The germline V gene encodes CDR1 SGHRS and CDR2 YFSETQ. Trimming pared 2 bases from V and 6 bases from J, leaving 12 bases between. The DNA for the CDR3 is TGCGCCAGCAGCTTAACAGGGTCTTTTAATTCACCCCTCCACTTT. Protein sequence: CASSLTGSFNSPLHF. Together with reference TRBV5-1 and TRBJ1-6, the CDR3 gives the full variable domain: KAGVTQTPRYLIKTRGQQVTLSCSPISGHRSVSWYQQTPGQGLQFLFEYFSETQRNKGNFPGRFSGRQFSNSRSEMNVSTLELGDSALYLCASSLTGSFNSPLHFGNGTRLTVT.

The chain is built from TRBV19 and TRBJ1-1; maybe TRBD1 (6 bases). CDR3 length equals 15 residues. Between the trimmed V and J ends, which lost 5 bases and 4 bases, there was a span of 17 bases. The germline gives CDR1 LNHDA, CDR2 SQIVND (reference sequence). CDR3 coding DNA: TGTGCCAGTAGTGACACCACAGGGACGGCCACTGAAGCTTTCTTT. The encoded protein is CASSDTTGTATEAFF.

The CDR3 region is CAWRITGAGELFF. For the CDR3, the DNA is TGTGCCTGGAGGATTACAGGGGCCGGGGAGCTGTTTTTT. This sequence joins TRBV30 and TRBJ2-2; 7 bases align to TRBD1. The CDR3 runs to 13 residues. With V trimmed by 3 bases and J by 6 bases, 4 bases remained unmatched. The germline V gene encodes CDR1 GTSNPN and CDR2 SVGIG (reference sequence).

This clone was picked up one time. CDR3 residues: CASSTDRGLNSPLHF. CDR3 in DNA: TGTGCCAGCAGCACGGACAGGGGTCTTAACTCACCCCTCCACTTT. This rearrangement joins TRBV7-2 to TRBJ1-6; 9 bases are a match to TRBD1. CDR1 is SGHTA and CDR2 is FQGNSA in the germline V gene. There are 15 residues in the CDR3. The V segment lost 5 bases and the J segment 10 bases; nucleotides outside the gene matches: 9.

This clone was observed a single time. The chain carries TRBV6-1 and TRBJ2-3; D call uncertain. Between the trimmed V and J ends, which lost 2 bases and 6 bases, there was a span of 3 bases. The CDR3 runs 11 residues. Germline V gives CDR1 MNHNS, CDR2 SASEGT. CDR3 DNA: TGTGCCAGCAGTGAACCCGATACGCAGTATTTT. It encodes CASSEPDTQYF.

Only one count was recorded for this clone. The gene calls are TRBV11-2 and TRBJ2-7, with 10 positions matching TRBD2. The junction had 6 bases not matched to a gene; V was cut back by 0 bases and J by 1 base. In germline, CDR1 is SGHAT, CDR2 FQNNGV. This CDR3 is 17 amino acids long. The CDR3 DNA reads as TGTGCCAGCAGCTTAGATCGGGGGACTAGCGCTTCCTACGAGCAGTACTTC. This encodes CASSLDRGTSASYEQYF.

The chain has TRBV6-1 and TRBJ2-2, with 13 bases lining up with TRBD2. CDR1 MNHNS and CDR2 SASEGT come from the germline V gene. Trimming took 4 bases from V and 0 from J; bases not matched to a gene: 2. There are 17 residues in the CDR3. The CDR3 region is CASSGTSGGTNTGELFF. The CDR3 nucleotides are TGTGCCAGCAGTGGGACTAGCGGGGGTACGAACACCGGGGAGCTGTTTTTT.

The chain has TRBV9 and TRBJ2-5; TRBD1 or TRBD2 may be the D gene (6 bases each). The CDR3 spans 14 residues. V lost 0 bases to trimming and J lost 5 bases, with 11 bases between them. Germline V gene data show CDR1 as SGDLS and CDR2 as YYNGEE. CDR3 sequence: CASSVGRGKETQYF. The CDR3 DNA is TGTGCCAGCAGCGTAGGGAGGGGGAAGGAGACCCAGTACTTC.

The chain joins TRBV13 to TRBJ2-3; 10 nucleotides line up with TRBD2. Unmatched junction bases numbered 7, after V lost 7 bases and J lost 6 bases. This CDR3 is built from 14 residues. Germline loops: CDR1 PRHDT, CDR2 FYEKMQ (reference sequence). CDR3 region: CASTRAGGPDTQYF. The CDR3 DNA follows: TGTGCCAGCACCCGAGCGGGGGGGCCCGATACGCAGTATTTT.

The V call is TRBV7-9, the J call TRBJ1-1; D is undetermined. Trimming left V 1 base short and J 5 bases short, with 14 bases between. CDR3 size: 15 residues. CDR1 is SEHNR, CDR2 FQNEAQ, per germline (reference sequence). The CDR3 is CASSLGGVRGTEAFF. As DNA, the CDR3 is TGTGCCAGCAGCTTAGGCGGGGTCCGGGGAACTGAAGCTTTCTTT.

The DNA of the CDR3 is TGTGCCAGCAGCTTAGTCCCCAGGGCCAATGGCTACACCTTC. Encoded protein: CASSLVPRANGYTF. The V and J genes are TRBV11-2 and TRBJ1-2; a possible D gene is TRBD1 (5 bases). The germline CDR1 and CDR2 sequences are SGHAT and FQNNGV. V dropped 1 base and J dropped 6 bases, with 12 bases sitting between them. This CDR3 has 14 residues.

The CDR3 nucleotides read TGTGCCAGCAGCGTAGCTCAGAAGAACACTGAAGCTTTCTTT. Its translation is CASSVAQKNTEAFF. V is TRBV9 and J is TRBJ1-1; D unclear. V gave up 0 bases and J gave up 1 base, with 7 bases separating them. From germline, CDR1 is SGDLS and CDR2 YYNGEE. The CDR3 is 14 residues long.

The table lists this clone with a count of one. The rearrangement joins TRBV19 to TRBJ1-2, with TRBD1 matching over 8 bases. CDR1 is LNHDA and CDR2 is SQIVND in the germline V gene (reference sequence). Trimming at V came to 6 bases and at J to 4 bases, leaving 7 bases not matched to a gene. This CDR3 contains 14 residues. The CDR3 protein is CASSPGGQVYGYTF. CDR3 DNA sequence: TGTGCCAGTAGCCCTGGGGGACAGGTCTATGGCTACACCTTC.

The chain has TRBV5-4 and TRBJ2-1; 16 bases fit TRBD2. Germline V gene data show CDR1 as SGHNT and CDR2 as YYREEE (reference sequence). Trimming cost V 4 bases and J 7 bases; bases outside gene matches: 5. The CDR3 extends over 16 amino acids. The CDR3 spells CASSPGLAGGPNEQFF. CDR3 coding DNA: TGTGCCAGCAGCCCGGGACTAGCGGGGGGGCCTAATGAGCAGTTCTTC.